This entry lists 28 T cell receptor beta chains sequenced from one sample in a study of T cell responses to AZD1222 COVID-19 vaccine. Sequenced by immunoSEQ multiplex PCR; TCRdb stores in-frame clones only, minus some. The sample has some 160,000 clones; roughly 90% are singletons. Sequencing used peripheral blood, obtained on day 0 of AZD1222 vaccination. The receptor set was obtained from an adult in good health.

The rearrangement uses TRBV11-2 and TRBJ2-7; D call uncertain. From germline, CDR1 is SGHAT and CDR2 FQNNGV. The V end was cut by 3 bases, the J end by 3 bases, with 9 bases between. CDR3 length: 13 amino acids. The CDR3 region is CASSFYLNYEQYF. CDR3 nucleotides: TGTGCCAGCAGCTTTTACTTGAACTACGAGCAGTACTTC.

The J gene is TRBJ2-5, the V gene TRBV2; 12 nucleotides agree with TRBD2. V lost 8 bases, J lost 4 bases, and 11 bases stayed unmatched. CDR1 is SNHLY, CDR2 FYNNEI, per germline. The CDR3 is 16 amino acids. CDR3 nucleotides: TGTGCCAGCCTCTTACTAGCGGGAGGCGGGGGAGAGACCCAGTACTTC. This encodes CASLLLAGGGGETQYF.

The chain carries TRBV4-2 and TRBJ2-7, with D uncertain. CDR3 length: 14 amino acids. CDR1 is LGHNA, CDR2 YNFKEQ, per germline. Trimming took 0 bases from V and 1 from J, leaving 7 bases between them. DNA of the CDR3: TGTGCCAGCAGCCAAGATAGGGCATCCTACGAGCAGTACTTC. Translating it yields CASSQDRASYEQYF.

This chain links TRBV19 with TRBJ2-1; 16 bases are a match to TRBD2. V lost 4 bases, J lost 13 bases, and 7 bases stayed unmatched. Per germline, CDR1 LNHDA and CDR2 SQIVND (reference sequence). CDR3 length equals 15 residues. The CDR3 region is CASSRGLAGGPVQFF. DNA for the CDR3: TGTGCCAGTAGTAGGGGACTAGCGGGAGGGCCGGTCCAGTTCTTC.

This clone occurred once. This rearrangement joins TRBV4-3 to TRBJ2-3; TRBD2 matches 8 bases. Germline assignment: CDR1 LGHNA and CDR2 YSLEER. With 2 bases clipped from V and 4 bases from J, the junction kept 8 bases outside the gene matches. The CDR3 consists of 16 residues. The CDR3 DNA sequence: TGCGCCAGCAGCCAACAACCGGGACTAGGGGCAGATACGCAGTATTTT. Its protein is CASSQQPGLGADTQYF.

This clone was counted once. The chain has TRBV7-9 and TRBJ1-2, with TRBD1 matching 7 bases. The CDR3 length is 15 residues. The trim removed 3 bases at V and 8 bases at J, leaving 12 bases unmatched. CDR1 and CDR2 (germline): SEHNR, FQNEAQ (reference sequence). CDR3 sequence: CASSLEGAVVQGYTF. CDR3 sequence (DNA): TGTGCCAGCAGCTTGGAGGGGGCAGTAGTCCAGGGCTACACCTTC. The whole variable domain, filled in from reference TRBV7-9 and TRBJ1-2, reads DTGVSQNPRHKITKRGQNVTFRCDPISEHNRLYWYRQTLGQGPEFLTYFQNEAQLEKSRLLSDRFSAERPKGSFSTLEIQRTEQGDSAMYLCASSLEGAVVQGYTFGSGTRLTVV.

The chain couples TRBV6-5 to TRBJ2-1; TRBD1 matches at 10 bases. Germline values: CDR1 MNHEY, CDR2 SVGAGI. CDR3 length: 15 residues. The trim removed 5 bases at V and 10 bases at J, leaving 11 bases unmatched. As DNA, the CDR3 is TGTGCCAGCAGTCCTGACAGGGGGCTTTTCGGGGAGCAGTTCTTC. Protein sequence: CASSPDRGLFGEQFF.

The chain employs TRBV14 and TRBJ2-2; 7 bases match TRBD1. Looked up from germline, CDR1 is SGHDN and CDR2 is FVKESK. V was clipped by 6 bases and J by 4 bases; unmatched bases: 8. This CDR3 has 15 amino acids. The CDR3 DNA reads as TGTGCCAGCAGGGGCAGGGGGAAGGGCACCGGGGAGCTGTTTTTT. Residues: CASRGRGKGTGELFF.

This clone appeared once. The chain is built from TRBV3-1 (or the pseudogene TRBV3-2) and TRBJ2-3; 9 nucleotides match TRBD2. The CDR3 contains 19 residues. CDR1 LGHDT and CDR2 YNNKEL come from the germline V gene (reference sequence). J lost 3 bases, V lost 0 bases, and 13 bases had no gene match. CDR3 sequence: CASSQDGFGGRAGTDTQYF. As DNA, the CDR3 is TGTGCCAGCAGCCAAGACGGTTTCGGCGGGAGGGCCGGGACAGATACGCAGTATTTT.

The chain carries TRBV27 and TRBJ2-6, with D tentatively TRBD2 (6 bases). Germline-derived CDR1 and CDR2 are MNHEY and SMNVEV (reference sequence). This CDR3 has 16 residues. Trimming left V 4 bases short and J 0 bases short, with 10 bases between. The CDR3 loop is CASSSGEASGANVLTF. In nucleotides, the CDR3 is TGTGCCAGCAGTTCGGGGGAGGCCTCTGGGGCCAACGTCCTGACTTTC. Full variable domain (outside the CDR3, taken from reference TRBV27 and TRBJ2-6): EAQVTQNPRYLITVTGKKLTVTCSQNMNHEYMSWYRQDPGLGLRQIYYSMNVEVTDKGDVPEGYKVSRKEKRNFPLILESPSPNQTSLYFCASSSGEASGANVLTFGAGSRLTVL.

V and J are TRBV4-2 and TRBJ1-3; maybe TRBD1 (6 bases). Germline assignment: CDR1 LGHNA and CDR2 YNFKEQ. The V gene lost 1 base and the J gene lost 2 bases, with 15 bases spanning the gap. The CDR3 length is 17 residues. CDR3 sequence reads: CASSQVEGGGAGNTIYF. CDR3 DNA sequence: TGTGCCAGCAGCCAAGTTGAAGGGGGAGGTGCTGGAAACACCATATATTTT.

The V and J genes are TRBV4-1 and TRBJ2-7; D call uncertain. Trimming removed 5 bases from V and 4 bases from J, with 12 bases in between. The CDR3 loop spans 13 amino acids. Germline CDR1 and CDR2: MGHRA and YSYEKL. The CDR3 region is CASSLTQSYEQYF. The DNA for the CDR3 is TGCGCCAGCAGCTTGACCCAGAGTTACGAGCAGTACTTC.

As concerns this clone: Other DNA sequences in this specimen translate into the identical CDR3. In DNA, the CDR3 is TGTGCCAGCTCACCCCCGAACACCGGGGAGCTGTTTTTT. Protein sequence: CASSPPNTGELFF. The chain combines TRBV18 with TRBJ2-2; D ambiguous. The V gene lost 3 bases and the J gene lost 0 bases, with 2 bases spanning the gap. CDR3 length equals 13 residues. Germline CDR1 and CDR2: KGHSH and LQKENI.

This chain uses TRBV18 with TRBJ2-5; 8 nucleotides align to TRBD1. Germline values: CDR1 KGHSH, CDR2 LQKENI. After removal of 3 bases from V and 5 bases from J, the junction contained 8 bases not matched to a gene. This CDR3 is built from 15 residues. The chain's CDR3 is CASSPRSGGEETQYF. In DNA, the CDR3 is TGTGCCAGCTCACCCCGTTCAGGGGGCGAGGAGACCCAGTACTTC.

The V gene is TRBV29-1, the J gene TRBJ1-2; a possible D gene is TRBD1 (6 bases). Looked up from germline, CDR1 is SQVTM and CDR2 is ANQGSEA. The CDR3 sequence is 13 residues long. V was shortened by 7 bases and J by 10 bases, with 22 bases between the two germline ends. The CDR3 DNA follows: TGCAGCGCTCTTTGGGGGGCCCAAAAGGACTACACCTTC. It codes for CSALWGAQKDYTF.

The chain joins TRBV6-5 to TRBJ2-7; the D is unclear. V was trimmed by 0 bases and J by 6 bases, leaving 9 bases between them. From germline, CDR1 is MNHEY and CDR2 SVGAGI. The length of the CDR3 is 13 residues. This CDR3 reads CASSYSGRREQYF. Written as DNA, the CDR3 is TGTGCCAGCAGTTACTCGGGCAGACGCGAGCAGTACTTC.

The CDR3 protein is CASSTGAGANVLTF. The CDR3 region has the DNA TGTGCCAGCAGTACAGGGGCTGGGGCCAACGTCCTGACTTTC. The V gene is TRBV6-2 or TRBV6-3, the J gene TRBJ2-6; TRBD1 matches at 7 bases. The germline V gene encodes CDR1 MNHEY and CDR2 SVGEGT. The V gene end was trimmed by 5 bases and the J gene end by 2 bases; junction bases not matched to a gene: 0. The CDR3 runs 14 residues.

The chain carries TRBV9 and TRBJ1-2, with TRBD1 matching 9 bases. Germline V gene data show CDR1 as SGDLS and CDR2 as YYNGEE. This CDR3 spans 16 amino acids. J gave up 6 bases and V 3 bases, and 12 bases lay outside the gene matches. The CDR3 region is CASSAVRDRVDDGYTF. CDR3 coding DNA: TGTGCCAGCAGCGCTGTACGGGACAGGGTAGACGATGGCTACACCTTC. Combining the CDR3 with reference TRBV9 and TRBJ1-2 gives the whole variable domain DSGVTQTPKHLITATGQRVTLRCSPRSGDLSVYWYQQSLDQGLQFLIQYYNGEERAKGNILERFSAQQFPDLHSELNLSSLELGDSALYFCASSAVRDRVDDGYTFGSGTRLTVV.

J is TRBJ1-5 and V is TRBV19, with 7 bases that match TRBD1. The CDR3 spans 14 residues. Germline trimming cut 5 bases from V and 4 bases from J; bases unmatched to any gene: 5. Per germline, CDR1 LNHDA and CDR2 SQIVND (reference sequence). The CDR3 loop is CASSLGQFNQPQHF. The CDR3 DNA is TGTGCCAGTAGTCTGGGACAGTTTAATCAGCCCCAGCATTTT.

This chain connects TRBV7-8 to TRBJ2-5, with a possible D match to TRBD2 (5 bases). V was trimmed by 1 base and J by 2 bases, leaving 8 bases between them. The CDR3 has 14 residues. The germline V gene has CDR1 SGHVS and CDR2 FQNEAQ. Here the CDR3 reads CASSLELGQETQYF. Here the CDR3 DNA reads TGTGCCAGCAGCTTAGAACTAGGGCAAGAGACCCAGTACTTC. Complete variable domain (other parts from reference TRBV7-8 and TRBJ2-5): GAGVSQSPRYKVAKRGQDVALRCDPISGHVSLFWYQQALGQGPEFLTYFQNEAQLDKSGLPSDRFFAERPEGSVSTLKIQRTQQEDSAVYLCASSLELGQETQYFGPGTRLLVL.

The chain is built from TRBV19 and TRBJ1-4; maybe TRBD1 (5 bases). The CDR3 length is 14 residues. Germline loops: CDR1 LNHDA, CDR2 SQIVND (reference sequence). V was pared by 8 bases and J by 7 bases, with 17 bases between. The CDR3 DNA reads as TGTGCCAGTCGAAAGGGGAGAACAAGTGAAAAACTGTTTTTT. It encodes CASRKGRTSEKLFF.

V usage is TRBV4-1 and J usage is TRBJ2-7, with 7 bases identical to TRBD1. V shed 4 bases and J 4 bases; nucleotides not matched to a gene: 13. The germline gives CDR1 MGHRA, CDR2 YSYEKL. This CDR3 has 16 residues. Here the CDR3 reads CASSLRKGTEKYEQYF. In DNA, the CDR3 is TGCGCCAGCAGCCTCCGAAAGGGGACAGAGAAATACGAGCAGTACTTC.

The CDR3 DNA is TGTGCCAGCAGTTTATATCGGCGGGCTAGCGGTACCGGGGAGCTGTTTTTT. It codes for CASSLYRRASGTGELFF. The rearrangement uses TRBV27 and TRBJ2-2; 7 bases map to TRBD2. The CDR3 has 17 residues. With V trimmed by 1 base and J by 5 bases, 10 bases remained unmatched. CDR1 is MNHEY and CDR2 is SMNVEV in the germline V gene (reference sequence).

V usage is TRBV11-2 and J usage is TRBJ2-3; D gene unclear. This CDR3 has 14 residues. CDR1 is SGHAT, CDR2 FQNNGV, per germline. The V end was cut by 7 bases, the J end by 0 bases, with 11 bases between. CDR3 sequence reads: CASKQGPSTDTQYF. Here the CDR3 DNA reads TGTGCCAGCAAACAAGGTCCCAGCACAGATACGCAGTATTTT.

The chain recombines TRBV7-6 with TRBJ2-7, with TRBD2 matching 7 bases. V gave up 4 bases and J gave up 4 bases; unmatched junction bases: 4. CDR3 size: 13 residues. The germline V gene encodes CDR1 SGHVS and CDR2 FNYEAQ. The CDR3 protein is CASSWGEGYEQYF. The DNA for the CDR3 is TGTGCCAGCAGCTGGGGGGAGGGGTACGAGCAGTACTTC.

As to this clone: Other DNA variants within this sample encode the same CDR3. The chain recombines TRBV15 with TRBJ1-1; D not certain. This CDR3 has 13 residues. Germline CDR1 and CDR2: LNHNV and YYDKDF (reference sequence). V lost 0 bases, J lost 2 bases, and 4 bases lay in between. In nucleotides, the CDR3 is TGTGCCACCAGCAGAGATCCTAACACTGAAGCTTTCTTT. As protein: CATSRDPNTEAFF.

The J gene is TRBJ1-5, the V gene TRBV6-5, with D possibly TRBD1 on 5 matching bases. V lost 5 bases to trimming and J lost 7 bases, with 15 bases between them. CDR1 MNHEY and CDR2 SVGAGI come from the germline V gene. The CDR3 is 14 residues long. The CDR3 region is CASSTHDRFQPQHF. DNA for the CDR3: TGTGCCAGCAGTACCCACGACAGATTCCAGCCCCAGCATTTT.

The chain has TRBV18 and TRBJ1-6; possibly TRBD1 for D (5 bases). Per germline, CDR1 KGHSH and CDR2 LQKENI. CDR3 length: 14 amino acids. Trimming pared 1 base from V and 8 bases from J, leaving 9 bases between. The CDR3: CASSPQGRDSPLHF. The CDR3 bases are TGTGCCAGCTCACCACAGGGGAGGGATTCACCCCTCCACTTT.